The 19 T cell receptor beta chains in this list originate from one sample, sequenced in a study of cytomegalovirus exposure and HLA in healthy donors. A multiplex PCR was run with 60 Vbeta primers and 13 Jbeta primers. The assay was immunoSEQ multiplex PCR, and TCRdb's table has in-frame clones only and misses some. In the table there are about 160,000 clones, roughly 70% of which are singletons. The sequencing input was PBMCs. The receptor set was obtained from a woman in her fifties or sixties in good health and CMV-seropositive.

The CDR3 DNA sequence: TGCGCCAGCAGCCAAGAACAGTTAACTAACTATGGCTACACCTTC. This gives the protein CASSQEQLTNYGYTF. The chain couples TRBV4-1 to TRBJ1-2, with D uncertain. V was shortened by 0 bases and J by 0 bases, with 8 bases between the two germline ends. Germline lookup yields CDR1 MGHRA and CDR2 YSYEKL. The CDR3 runs to 15 residues.

The chain uses TRBV11-2 and TRBJ2-7; possible D gene TRBD1, 7 bases. There are 15 residues in the CDR3. V dropped 5 bases and J dropped 3 bases, with 17 bases sitting between them. Germline CDR1 and CDR2: SGHAT and FQNNGV. The CDR3 is CASSTNRGGYYEQYF. Here the CDR3 DNA reads TGTGCCAGCAGCACCAACAGGGGAGGTTACTACGAGCAGTACTTC. Filled out from reference TRBV11-2 and TRBJ2-7, the complete variable domain reads EAGVAQSPRYKIIEKRQSVAFWCNPISGHATLYWYQQILGQGPKLLIQFQNNGVVDDSQLPKDRFSAERLKGVDSTLKIQPAKLEDSAVYLCASSTNRGGYYEQYFGPGTRLTVT.

The chain recombines TRBV4-1 with TRBJ2-2; no definite D call. CDR1 is MGHRA and CDR2 is YSYEKL in the germline V gene. The V end lost 1 base, the J end lost 3 bases, and 9 bases lay between the germline ends. The CDR3 runs 15 residues. The CDR3 here is CASSQAQPDTGELFF. Here the CDR3 DNA reads TGCGCCAGCAGCCAAGCACAACCCGACACCGGGGAGCTGTTTTTT.

The chain carries TRBV5-4 and TRBJ1-2; 9 bases map to TRBD1. The CDR3 totals 14 residues. V shed 6 bases, J shed 8 bases, and the junction held 11 bases outside the gene matches. Germline V gene lookup returns CDR1 SGHNT and CDR2 YYREEE (reference sequence). CDR3 nucleotide sequence: TGTGCCAGCACCCTGGACAGGGGTGATGGCGGCTACACCTTC. It yields the protein CASTLDRGDGGYTF.

This clone was seen more than once but under ten times. The J gene is TRBJ2-7, the V gene TRBV29-1; TRBD1 is a possible D gene (5 bases). The germline gives CDR1 SQVTM, CDR2 ANQGSEA. Trimming took 7 bases from V and 2 from J, leaving 12 bases between them. The CDR3 covers 12 residues. CDR3 region: CSALGATYEQYF. The DNA of the CDR3 is TGCAGCGCCCTAGGGGCCACCTACGAGCAGTACTTC.

CDR3 sequence: CASSELLDSYEQYF. The CDR3 DNA is TGTGCCAGCAGTGAGTTACTCGACTCCTACGAGCAGTACTTC. This chain connects TRBV2 to TRBJ2-7; D is unresolved. This CDR3 comprises 14 residues. The V end lost 3 bases, the J end lost 0 bases, and 9 bases lay between the germline ends. Looked up from germline, CDR1 is SNHLY and CDR2 is FYNNEI.

This chain uses TRBV19 with TRBJ1-1; 9 nucleotides agree with TRBD1. Losses at the gene ends were 6 bases for V and 6 bases for J; bases not matched to a gene: 14. The CDR3 is 16 residues long. Germline CDR1 LNHDA, CDR2 SQIVND (reference sequence). CDR3 loop: CASRAVALTGGSEAFF. The CDR3 DNA is TGTGCCAGTAGGGCCGTCGCTCTAACAGGGGGCTCTGAAGCTTTCTTT.

This chain connects TRBV18 to TRBJ1-3; perhaps TRBD1 as D (6 bases). The V and J ends lost 3 bases and 0 bases respectively, with 21 bases between them. This CDR3 spans 19 amino acids. CDR1 is KGHSH and CDR2 is LQKENI in the germline V gene. The CDR3 nucleotides read TGTGCCAGCTCACCCATCGGACAGAAGATCCCTTTCTCTGGAAACACCATATATTTT. This sequence encodes CASSPIGQKIPFSGNTIYF.

This clone is a singleton in its sample. The chain recombines TRBV27 with TRBJ2-3; D is perhaps TRBD2 (6 bases). Germline V lookup: CDR1 MNHEY, CDR2 SMNVEV (reference sequence). This CDR3 is built from 17 residues. Trimming removed 5 bases at V and 2 bases at J, with 20 bases between. CDR3 in amino acids: CASSRGLGLANTDTQYF. CDR3 DNA sequence: TGTGCCAGCAGTCGGGGACTCGGACTCGCCAACACAGATACGCAGTATTTT.

The chain has TRBV25-1 and TRBJ1-5; D gene unclear. The CDR3 has 14 amino acids. Germline CDR1 MGHDK, CDR2 SYGVNS. The V and J ends lost 4 bases and 1 base respectively, with 8 bases between them. The CDR3 loop is CASSVASSNQPQHF. In DNA, the CDR3 is TGTGCCAGCAGTGTGGCTTCGAGCAATCAGCCCCAGCATTTT.

J is TRBJ1-1 and V is TRBV15, with a possible D match to TRBD1 (5 bases). Germline V gives CDR1 LNHNV, CDR2 YYDKDF (reference sequence). The length of the CDR3 is 18 residues. The germline V and J ends were trimmed by 0 bases and 0 bases, with 17 bases remaining between them. DNA of the CDR3: TGTGCCACCAGCAGAGATCTGGCAGGGAGGGCAATGAACACTGAAGCTTTCTTT. Translation: CATSRDLAGRAMNTEAFF.

The chain links TRBV15 to TRBJ2-5; D is possibly TRBD1 (6 bases). CDR1 is LNHNV and CDR2 is YYDKDF in the germline V gene (reference sequence). The V and J ends lost 4 bases and 5 bases respectively, with 14 bases between them. The CDR3 has 14 amino acids. CDR3 nucleotide sequence: TGTGCCACCAGCATTTATCAGGGGACGGAGACCCAGTACTTC. Translating it yields CATSIYQGTETQYF.

The genes are TRBV18 and TRBJ1-1; D might be TRBD1 (6 bases). Trimming cost V 7 bases and J 1 base, with 13 bases left between them. This CDR3 contains 14 residues. Germline V gene lookup returns CDR1 KGHSH and CDR2 LQKENI. The chain's CDR3 is CASLLGGANTEAFF. The CDR3 DNA is TGTGCCAGCTTACTGGGGGGGGCGAACACTGAAGCTTTCTTT.

V and J are TRBV11-1 and TRBJ1-1, with D perhaps TRBD1 (6 bases). CDR3 length: 11 amino acids. Germline V lookup: CDR1 SGHAT, CDR2 FQDESV (reference sequence). Trimming took 8 bases from V and 10 from J, leaving 14 bases between them. The CDR3 loop reads CASSNRDGAFF. CDR3 in DNA: TGTGCCAGCTCAAACAGGGATGGAGCTTTCTTT.

This chain connects TRBV4-2 to TRBJ2-2; 7 bases are a match to TRBD1. J gave up 5 bases and V 4 bases, and 10 bases lay outside the gene matches. The germline V gene encodes CDR1 LGHNA and CDR2 YNFKEQ. This CDR3 has 16 amino acids. The CDR3 DNA reads as TGTGCCAGCAGCCCGAGCTACCCCAGGGGGACCGGGGAGCTGTTTTTT. Translated: CASSPSYPRGTGELFF.

The chain recombines TRBV7-9 with TRBJ1-1; possible D gene TRBD1, 5 bases. CDR3 length equals 14 residues. CDR1 and CDR2 (germline): SEHNR, FQNEAQ (reference sequence). Trimming pared 5 bases from V and 1 base from J, leaving 11 bases between. CDR3 protein: CASSPGLQNTEAFF. The DNA for the CDR3 is TGTGCCAGCAGCCCGGGACTGCAGAACACTGAAGCTTTCTTT.

The chain combines TRBV4-1 with TRBJ1-4, with 8 bases lining up with TRBD1. Germline trimming cut 1 base from V and 8 bases from J; bases unmatched to any gene: 3. The CDR3 has 14 amino acids. Germline assignment: CDR1 MGHRA and CDR2 YSYEKL. CDR3 nucleotide sequence: TGCGCCAGCAGCCAAGGGGACAGGAAAGAAAAACTGTTTTTT. Translation gives CASSQGDRKEKLFF.

This rearrangement joins TRBV2 to TRBJ1-2; TRBD1 aligns across 9 bases. J lost 1 base, V lost 6 bases, and 12 bases had no gene match. Germline CDR1 reads SNHLY; CDR2 reads FYNNEI. The CDR3 covers 17 residues. The CDR3 DNA reads as TGTGCCAGCAGCGCGATTACAGGGGGCAGACATAACTATGGCTACACCTTC. Encoded protein: CASSAITGGRHNYGYTF. The full variable domain, in which reference TRBV2 and TRBJ1-2 provide the parts outside the CDR3, is EPEVTQTPSHQVTQMGQEVILRCVPISNHLYFYWYRQILGQKVEFLVSFYNNEISEKSEIFDDQFSVERPDGSNFTLKIRSTKLEDSAMYFCASSAITGGRHNYGYTFGSGTRLTVV.

This sequence joins TRBV23-1 and TRBJ2-7, with D tentatively TRBD2 (6 bases). TRBV23-1 is treated as an ORF (open reading frame) with a function not yet certain. The CDR3 sequence is 16 residues long. The germline V and J ends were trimmed by 2 bases and 0 bases, with 14 bases remaining between them. For the CDR3, the DNA is TGCGCCAGCAGTCAAGTCGGGGGACCAAGCTCCTACGAGCAGTACTTC. It codes for CASSQVGGPSSYEQYF.